This T cell receptor (beta chain) was recorded in a study of OX40 agonist ivuxolimab in advanced cancers. The data were produced by immunoSEQ multiplex PCR, yet TCRdb's version contains in-frame clones alone and is incomplete. Among about 79,000 clones, approximately 85% were seen once, and the ten largest hold 3% to 4.5%. V dropped 4 bases and J dropped 5 bases, with 18 bases sitting between them. The CDR3 length is 15 residues. CDR1 and CDR2 from the germline V gene are MNHEY and SMNVEV (reference sequence). Whole-study findings and limits: Patients who responded partially at 0.1-3.0 mg/kg showed clonal expansion ranking among the lowest. Doses of 0.1 to 3.0 mg/kg were accompanied by clonal expansion of CD4+ and CD8+ blood T cells by week 6. Low normalized T-cell clonal expansion was also seen in some nonresponders.

On this clone: As yet, its antigen is unknown.

Material: CD4+ or CD8+ T cells sorted from blood, obtained in a trial of the OX40 agonist ivuxolimab. The chain uses TRBV27 and TRBJ2-7; perhaps TRBD2 as D (6 bases). The TCR sequence derives from an adult with an advanced solid tumor such as melanoma, head and neck, liver or kidney cancer. CDR3 sequence: CASSSDGTLFHEQYF. The CDR3 DNA follows: TGTGCCAGCAGTTCAGATGGGACTTTATTCCACGAGCAGTACTTC.